This TCR beta chain was sequenced for a study of a mutant IDH1 vaccine in newly diagnosed glioma. Study background: Either 4-6 weeks after radiotherapy alone or alongside temozolomide, vaccination was begun. The week-35 safety follow-up was V12, and the week-47 study end was V13.

The germline V gene has CDR1 SGHRS and CDR2 YFSETQ. CDR3 length: 12 amino acids. Trimming removed 0 bases from V and 7 bases from J, with 7 bases in between. On this clone: As yet, its antigen is unknown.

Sequenced by immunoSEQ multiplex PCR; TCRdb stores in-frame clones only, minus some. In the table there are 60,000 or so clones, under 90% of which are singletons. Sample time point: week 35, safety follow-up. The investigators gave 300 ug of mutant IDH1 20-mer peptide in each vaccine dose, together with topical imiquimod. The sequence derives from a man aged 25-45 years with glioma. The rearrangement links TRBV5-1 to TRBJ1-2; D gene uncertain. Sequenced here: PBMCs, sampled from a glioma patient whose treatment included an IDH1 peptide vaccine. The CDR3 DNA follows: TGCGCCAGCAGCTTGGGAGAGGCTGGCTACACCTTC. Translating it yields CASSLGEAGYTF. Looking up the rest from reference TRBV5-1 and TRBJ1-2 gives the full variable domain: KAGVTQTPRYLIKTRGQQVTLSCSPISGHRSVSWYQQTPGQGLQFLFEYFSETQRNKGNFPGRFSGRQFSNSRSEMNVSTLELGDSALYLCASSLGEAGYTFGSGTRLTVV.